One and the same sample provided the 18 T cell receptor beta chains below, sequenced in a study of OX40 agonist ivuxolimab in advanced cancers. Clones were read by immunoSEQ multiplex PCR, and TCRdb kept only the in-frame ones, dropping some. The sample lists approximately 89,000 clones, about 88% occurring once. Sequenced here: CD4+ or CD8+ T cells sorted from blood, sampled in a trial of the OX40 agonist ivuxolimab. Every receptor here comes from an adult with an advanced solid tumor such as melanoma, head and neck, liver or kidney cancer.

The chain links TRBV9 to TRBJ2-2; 8 positions agree with TRBD2. V dropped 3 bases and J dropped 5; count of bases not matched to a gene: 9. The CDR3 is 16 amino acids. The V gene's germline CDR1 is SGDLS and CDR2 YYNGEE. The CDR3 sequence: CASSASTAGGTGELFF. The CDR3 DNA sequence: TGTGCCAGCAGCGCCAGTACTGCGGGGGGAACCGGGGAGCTGTTTTTT. Full variable domain (remainder filled in from reference TRBV9 and TRBJ2-2): DSGVTQTPKHLITATGQRVTLRCSPRSGDLSVYWYQQSLDQGLQFLIQYYNGEERAKGNILERFSAQQFPDLHSELNLSSLELGDSALYFCASSASTAGGTGELFFGEGSRLTVL.

J is TRBJ2-7 and V is TRBV19, with D perhaps matching TRBD1 or TRBD2 (7 bases each). The CDR3 has 14 residues. CDR1 and CDR2 from the germline V gene are LNHDA and SQIVND (reference sequence). With 5 bases removed from V and 3 bases from J, the gap between germline ends came to 14 bases. CDR3 nucleotides: TGTGCCAGTAGTGCCCAGGGGGGGGGCTACGAGCAGTACTTC. This encodes CASSAQGGGYEQYF.

The chain employs TRBV20-1 and TRBJ2-1, with D perhaps being TRBD1 or TRBD2 (5 bases each). Trimming cost V 5 bases and J 4 bases, with 6 bases left between them. The CDR3 length is 11 residues. Germline V lookup: CDR1 DFQATT, CDR2 SNEGSKA (reference sequence). The DNA of the CDR3 is TGCAGTGCTTGGGGGTACAATGAGCAGTTCTTC. Its translation is CSAWGYNEQFF.

V and J are TRBV6-4 and TRBJ2-6; D might be TRBD1 (7 bases). Germline V gene data show CDR1 as MRHNA and CDR2 as SNTAGT. V gave up 5 bases and J gave up 2 bases, with 19 bases separating them. The CDR3 runs to 18 residues. CDR3 sequence: CASSLGGRGMTGANVLTF. Written as DNA, the CDR3 is TGTGCCAGCAGTCTGGGGGGCAGGGGGATGACTGGGGCCAACGTCCTGACTTTC.

The V call is TRBV5-1, the J call TRBJ2-1; maybe TRBD2 (5 bases). Germline V gene data show CDR1 as SGHRS and CDR2 as YFSETQ. Trimming cost V 5 bases and J 0 bases, with 12 bases left between them. This CDR3 is 15 amino acids long. The CDR3 DNA is TGCGCCAGCAGGGCCGAAGGGAGCTCCTACAATGAGCAGTTCTTC. It yields the protein CASRAEGSSYNEQFF. Combining the CDR3 with reference TRBV5-1 and TRBJ2-1 gives the whole variable domain KAGVTQTPRYLIKTRGQQVTLSCSPISGHRSVSWYQQTPGQGLQFLFEYFSETQRNKGNFPGRFSGRQFSNSRSEMNVSTLELGDSALYLCASRAEGSSYNEQFFGPGTRLTVL.

This clone was seen once. The chain is built from TRBV5-4 and TRBJ1-2; TRBD1 matches at 9 bases. Germline V gene sequence: CDR1 SGHNT, CDR2 YYREEE (reference sequence). V trimming: 4 bases; J trimming: 4 bases; junction bases outside the gene matches: 5. The CDR3 length is 14 residues. This chain's CDR3 is CASSAGQGTYGYTF. DNA for the CDR3: TGTGCCAGCAGCGCCGGACAGGGGACCTATGGCTACACCTTC.

The chain carries TRBV10-3 and TRBJ1-1; D gene uncertain. Germline values: CDR1 ENHRY, CDR2 SYGVKD. The CDR3 sequence is 12 residues long. Trimming shortened V by 6 bases and J by 7 bases, and 12 bases separated the two germline ends. CDR3 nucleotides: TGTGCCATCAGCGAGGACTGGGGTGAAGCTTTCTTT. It codes for CAISEDWGEAFF.

The chain recombines TRBV5-6 with TRBJ1-1; 8 bases are shared with TRBD1. Germline assignment: CDR1 SGHDT and CDR2 YYEEEE. The CDR3 loop spans 15 amino acids. V was pared by 4 bases and J by 3 bases, with 8 bases of the junction left unmatched. The CDR3 sequence is CASSTRGLWDTEAFF. Written as DNA, the CDR3 is TGTGCCAGCAGCACCAGGGGGCTTTGGGACACTGAAGCTTTCTTT.

This clone appeared a single time. This chain joins TRBV5-1 and TRBJ2-5; D ambiguous. This CDR3 spans 13 amino acids. V gave up 5 bases and J gave up 1 base, with 9 bases separating them. CDR1 SGHRS and CDR2 YFSETQ come from the germline V gene. This chain's CDR3 is CASRGSPQETQYF. The CDR3 DNA is TGCGCCAGCAGGGGAAGTCCCCAAGAGACCCAGTACTTC. Combining the CDR3 with reference TRBV5-1 and TRBJ2-5 gives the whole variable domain KAGVTQTPRYLIKTRGQQVTLSCSPISGHRSVSWYQQTPGQGLQFLFEYFSETQRNKGNFPGRFSGRQFSNSRSEMNVSTLELGDSALYLCASRGSPQETQYFGPGTRLLVL.

Concerning this clone: The same CDR3 can be traced to other DNA sequences in this sample. The chain is built from TRBV5-1 and TRBJ2-1; 9 positions match TRBD2. CDR1 is SGHRS and CDR2 is YFSETQ in the germline V gene. V trimming: 0 bases; J trimming: 2 bases; junction bases outside the gene matches: 3. This CDR3 is 16 amino acids long. The CDR3 here is CASSLGAGGTYNEQFF. The CDR3 bases are TGCGCCAGCAGCTTGGGTGCGGGGGGGACCTACAATGAGCAGTTCTTC. Using reference TRBV5-1 and TRBJ2-1 for the parts outside the CDR3, the full variable domain is KAGVTQTPRYLIKTRGQQVTLSCSPISGHRSVSWYQQTPGQGLQFLFEYFSETQRNKGNFPGRFSGRQFSNSRSEMNVSTLELGDSALYLCASSLGAGGTYNEQFFGPGTRLTVL.

This sequence joins TRBV20-1 and TRBJ2-3; 7 bases align to TRBD2. With 7 bases clipped from V and 6 bases from J, the junction kept 4 bases outside the gene matches. This CDR3 is built from 11 residues. CDR1 DFQATT and CDR2 SNEGSKA come from the germline V gene (reference sequence). The DNA of the CDR3 is TGCAGTGACCGGGACTACGATACGCAGTATTTT. Translation: CSDRDYDTQYF.

As DNA, the CDR3 is TGTGCCAGTAGTCCCCAGGCAGACTCCTCACCCCTCCACTTT. Its translation: CASSPQADSSPLHF. V gene TRBV19 combines with J gene TRBJ1-6, with D unresolved. Germline V gene data show CDR1 as LNHDA and CDR2 as SQIVND (reference sequence). The V end lost 5 bases, the J end lost 10 bases, and 15 bases lay between the germline ends. The CDR3 extends over 14 amino acids. Full variable domain (rest looked up from reference TRBV19 and TRBJ1-6): DGGITQSPKYLFRKEGQNVTLSCEQNLNHDAMYWYRQDPGQGLRLIYYSQIVNDFQKGDIAEGYSVSREKKESFPLTVTSAQKNPTAFYLCASSPQADSSPLHFGNGTRLTVT.

This clone has a handful of counts. This sequence joins TRBV29-1 and TRBJ1-2, with TRBD1 identical over 8 bases. Per the germline V gene, CDR1 is SQVTM and CDR2 is ANQGSEA. Germline trimming cut 5 bases from V and 5 bases from J; bases unmatched to any gene: 13. This CDR3 has 15 amino acids. CDR3 amino acids: CSVSNTGGAGYGYTF. CDR3 bases: TGCAGCGTTAGTAATACAGGGGGTGCTGGGTATGGCTACACCTTC.

The sample holds a few counts of this clone. V and J are TRBV2 and TRBJ1-5, with 8 bases fitting TRBD1. The germline CDR1 and CDR2 sequences are SNHLY and FYNNEI. Germline trimming cut 7 bases from V and 6 bases from J; bases unmatched to any gene: 5. The CDR3 has 13 residues. This chain's CDR3 is CASKGQGIQPQHF. CDR3 nucleotide sequence: TGTGCCAGCAAAGGACAGGGAATTCAGCCCCAGCATTTT.

The chain is built from TRBV2 and TRBJ2-3, with TRBD2 matching 9 bases. V lost 2 bases and J lost 5; bases outside the gene matches: 8. Germline V gene sequence: CDR1 SNHLY, CDR2 FYNNEI. This CDR3 comprises 16 residues. In DNA form, the CDR3 reads TGTGCCAGCAGTGAACTAGCGGGGATCTCACGAGATACGCAGTATTTT. Translated: CASSELAGISRDTQYF.

Only a few counts were recorded for this clone. V usage is TRBV18 and J usage is TRBJ1-6; 7 bases are a match to TRBD1. J lost 6 bases, V lost 3 bases, and 5 bases had no gene match. Germline V gene sequence: CDR1 KGHSH, CDR2 LQKENI. The CDR3 has 15 amino acids. The CDR3 nucleotides are TGTGCCAGCTCACCTTTACAGGGGAGTAATTCACCCCTCCACTTT. Its translation is CASSPLQGSNSPLHF. The full variable domain, in which reference TRBV18 and TRBJ1-6 provide the parts outside the CDR3, is NAGVMQNPRHLVRRRGQEARLRCSPMKGHSHVYWYRQLPEEGLKFMVYLQKENIIDESGMPKERFSAEFPKEGPSILRIQQVVRGDSAAYFCASSPLQGSNSPLHFGNGTRLTVT.

The CDR3: CASSLGGQGLDEQFF. CDR3 sequence (DNA): TGTGCCAGCAGCTTGGGGGGTCAGGGGCTGGATGAGCAGTTCTTC. This sequence joins TRBV5-6 and TRBJ2-1; possibly TRBD1 for D (6 bases). Between the trimmed V and J ends, which lost 0 bases and 8 bases, there was a span of 15 bases. This CDR3 has 15 residues. Looked up from germline, CDR1 is SGHDT and CDR2 is YYEEEE.

The J gene is TRBJ2-7, the V gene TRBV18; 7 bases line up with TRBD1. Germline-derived CDR1 and CDR2 are KGHSH and LQKENI. This CDR3 has 16 amino acids. J was trimmed by 2 bases and V by 6 bases; bases with no gene match: 13. The CDR3 spells CASSRPKDRPPYEQYF. The CDR3 DNA follows: TGTGCCAGCTCCCGACCGAAGGACAGGCCTCCCTACGAGCAGTACTTC.